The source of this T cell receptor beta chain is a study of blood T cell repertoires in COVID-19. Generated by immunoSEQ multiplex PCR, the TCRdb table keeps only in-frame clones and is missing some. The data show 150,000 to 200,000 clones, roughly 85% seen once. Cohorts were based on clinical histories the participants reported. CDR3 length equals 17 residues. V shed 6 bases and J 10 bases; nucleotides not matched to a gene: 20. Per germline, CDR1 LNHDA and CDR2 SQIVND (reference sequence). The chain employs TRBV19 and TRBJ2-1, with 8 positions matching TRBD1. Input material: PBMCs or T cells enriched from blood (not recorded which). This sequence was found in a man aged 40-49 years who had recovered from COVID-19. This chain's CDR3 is CASSPLRAGGNVGEQFF. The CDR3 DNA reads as TGTGCCAGTAGCCCTCTTAGGGCAGGGGGCAACGTTGGGGAGCAGTTCTTC.